This TCR beta chain is from a study of T cells in Graves' hyperthyroidism and ophthalmopathy. Amplification of TCR beta CDR3 regions used RNA as the template. First-round RT-PCR targeting the TCR CDR3 was performed with the HTBI primer set. TCRdb re-derived calls from the multiplex PCR reads in MiXCR, one entry per CDR3 protein. The sample lists a few hundred thousand distinct CDR3 sequences, about half occurring once. Germline CDR1 reads GTSNPN; CDR2 reads SVGIG (reference sequence). The CDR3 totals 11 residues. Trimming removed 4 bases at V and 4 bases at J, with 7 bases between. This clonotype was seen repeatedly, ten times or more.

The chain combines TRBV30 with TRBJ1-1; D is undetermined. The sequence was collected from an adult woman with Graves' disease, either hyperthyroidism or ophthalmopathy (not recorded which). Source material: peripheral blood or thyroid tissue (not recorded which). CDR3 DNA: TGTGCCTGGATGCGGGTCACTGAAGCTTTCTTT. This encodes CAWMRVTEAFF.